A single sample gave rise to the 5 T cell receptor beta chains below, sequenced in a study of CD8 T cells in Susac syndrome. Random hexamers were used to reverse transcribe an amount of roughly 0.5 to 1 ug RNA. MiXCR was run by TCRdb on the immunoSEQ multiplex PCR reads, yielding one entry per CDR3 protein. Altogether 100,000 or so distinct CDR3 sequences are present, 92% being singletons, with the ten largest covering about 0.11%. Specimen: CD8+ T cells from PBMCs. These receptors were collected from a human donor in good health.

The J gene is TRBJ1-5, the V gene TRBV5-1; no reliable D call. The CDR3 length is 14 residues. CDR1 and CDR2 (germline): SGHRS, YFSETQ. V was pared by 0 bases and J by 3 bases, with 7 bases between. The DNA of the CDR3 is TGCGCCAGCAGCTTGGGGTCCGACAATCAGCCCCAGCATTTT. Translation gives CASSLGSDNQPQHF.

J is TRBJ2-1 and V is TRBV20-1, with D uncertain. V lost 3 bases and J lost 7, with 7 bases in between. The germline gives CDR1 DFQATT, CDR2 SNEGSKA (reference sequence). This CDR3 region has 11 residues. As DNA, the CDR3 is TGCAGTGCTAGTCACGTAAATGAGCAGTTCTTC. Encoded protein: CSASHVNEQFF.

V usage is TRBV10-2 and J usage is TRBJ2-7; a weak D match, TRBD1 (6 bases). The CDR3 is 14 residues long. Trimming stripped 4 bases from V and 2 bases from J, with 12 bases between. From germline, CDR1 is WSHSY and CDR2 SAAADI. CDR3 nucleotide sequence: TGCGCCAGCAGTGGAACGACAGGTACCTACGAGCAGTACTTC. Protein: CASSGTTGTYEQYF.

This chain joins TRBV6-6 and TRBJ1-3, with D maybe TRBD1 (6 bases). This CDR3 spans 14 amino acids. V dropped 6 bases and J dropped 2 bases, with 11 bases sitting between them. Germline lookup yields CDR1 MNHNY and CDR2 SVGAGI (reference sequence). CDR3 sequence: CASSQGSPGNTIYF. CDR3 DNA sequence: TGTGCCAGCAGCCAGGGGAGCCCTGGAAACACCATATATTTT.

This clonotype has only one observation. J is TRBJ2-5 and V is TRBV20-1; 11 nucleotides line up with TRBD2. Germline CDR1 DFQATT, CDR2 SNEGSKA (reference sequence). After removal of 7 bases from V and 4 bases from J, the junction contained 17 bases not matched to a gene. The CDR3 runs to 17 residues. CDR3 protein: CSVLASGGTFLGETQYF. CDR3 coding DNA: TGCAGTGTCCTCGCTAGCGGGGGGACCTTTTTAGGAGAGACCCAGTACTTC.